This is a list of T cell receptor beta chains from one sample in a study of T-cell memory formation after mild COVID-19. MiXCR was run by TCRdb on the 5' RACE reads, yielding one entry per CDR3 protein. The sample lists 250,000 to 350,000 distinct CDR3 sequences, approximately 15% occurring once. The sequencing input was PBMCs or a T cell subset sorted from them (not recorded which). The receptor source for this set is a man aged 18-30 years who had mild COVID-19 (a few samples of this study predate the infection). Cell type and time point are not known. CDR3s include the opening cysteine and the closing phenylalanine or tryptophan. Fields, in order: V gene, J gene, D gene, clone size, CDR3 protein, CDR3 DNA. The D gene is left open where the match is weak. Only some rows state a clone size, as once, few, many or a class for expanded clones.

v_call: TRBV29-1; j_call: TRBJ1-1; d_call: -; clone_size: few; cdr3_aa: CSVKVQGEAFF; cdr3_nt: TGCAGCGTTAAGGTGCAGGGAGAAGCTTTCTTT
v_call: TRBV23-1; j_call: TRBJ2-1; d_call: -; clone_size: -; cdr3_aa: CASSQPIILNEQFF; cdr3_nt: TGCGCCAGCAGTCAACCTATTATTTTGAATGAGCAGTTCTTC
v_call: TRBV29-1; j_call: TRBJ1-1; d_call: -; clone_size: few; cdr3_aa: CSAREGEAFF; cdr3_nt: TGCAGCGCAAGGGAGGGTGAAGCTTTCTTT
v_call: TRBV7-7; j_call: TRBJ2-2; d_call: -; clone_size: -; cdr3_aa: CASRPSGTGELFF; cdr3_nt: TGTGCCAGCAGACCTAGTGGCACCGGGGAGCTGTTTTTT
v_call: TRBV14; j_call: TRBJ1-1; d_call: -; clone_size: -; cdr3_aa: CASSQGGYGTEAFF; cdr3_nt: TGTGCCAGCAGCCAAGGAGGGTATGGAACTGAAGCTTTCTTT
v_call: TRBV5-1; j_call: TRBJ1-1; d_call: -; clone_size: many; cdr3_aa: CASSLDTGITEAFF; cdr3_nt: TGCGCCAGCAGCTTGGACACAGGAATAACTGAAGCTTTCTTT
v_call: TRBV11-2; j_call: TRBJ2-1; d_call: -; clone_size: -; cdr3_aa: CASSLLSRDEQFF; cdr3_nt: TGTGCCAGCAGCTTACTAAGCCGTGATGAGCAGTTCTTC
v_call: TRBV12-3/TRBV12-4; j_call: TRBJ2-2; d_call: -; clone_size: -; cdr3_aa: CASSLLQGFTGELFF; cdr3_nt: TGTGCCAGCAGTTTATTACAGGGATTCACCGGGGAGCTGTTTTTT
v_call: TRBV12-3/TRBV12-4; j_call: TRBJ2-7; d_call: TRBD1; clone_size: -; cdr3_aa: CASSMATGAEQYF; cdr3_nt: TGTGCCAGCAGTATGGCGACAGGGGCCGAGCAGTACTTC
v_call: TRBV6-5; j_call: TRBJ1-4; d_call: -; clone_size: few; cdr3_aa: CASSYGGTNEKLFF; cdr3_nt: TGTGCCAGCAGTTACGGGGGCACTAATGAAAAACTGTTTTTT
v_call: TRBV4-3; j_call: TRBJ1-3; d_call: -; clone_size: -; cdr3_aa: CASSLVRDGGNTIYF; cdr3_nt: TGCGCCAGCAGCCTTGTCCGGGACGGTGGAAACACCATATATTTT
v_call: TRBV12-3/TRBV12-4; j_call: TRBJ1-1; d_call: -; clone_size: -; cdr3_aa: CASSPGNLLDTEAFF; cdr3_nt: TGTGCCAGCAGCCCGGGGAATCTGTTGGACACTGAAGCTTTCTTT